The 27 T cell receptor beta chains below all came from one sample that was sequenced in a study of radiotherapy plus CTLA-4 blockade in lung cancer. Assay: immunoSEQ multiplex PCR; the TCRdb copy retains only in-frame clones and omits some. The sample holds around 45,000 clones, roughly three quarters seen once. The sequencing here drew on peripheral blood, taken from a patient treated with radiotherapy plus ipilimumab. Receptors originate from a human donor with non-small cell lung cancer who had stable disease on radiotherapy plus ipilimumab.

CDR3 in DNA: TGCGCCAGCAGTGAACAGGGCTACAATCAGCCCCAGCATTTT. Protein sequence: CASSEQGYNQPQHF. The genes are TRBV10-1 and TRBJ1-5; D might be TRBD1 (6 bases). Germline assignment: CDR1 WNHNN and CDR2 SYGVQD (reference sequence). The CDR3 is 14 residues long. Trimming removed 3 bases at V and 3 bases at J, with 9 bases between.

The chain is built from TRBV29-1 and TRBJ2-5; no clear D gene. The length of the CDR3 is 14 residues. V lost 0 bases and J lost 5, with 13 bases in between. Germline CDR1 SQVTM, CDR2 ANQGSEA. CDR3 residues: CSVEDLQAGETQYF. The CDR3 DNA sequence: TGCAGCGTTGAAGATCTGCAGGCCGGGGAGACCCAGTACTTC. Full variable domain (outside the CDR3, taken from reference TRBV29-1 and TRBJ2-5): SAVISQKPSRDICQRGTSLTIQCQVDSQVTMMFWYRQQPGQSLTLIATANQGSEATYESGFVIDKFPISRPNLTFSTLTVSNMSPEDSSIYLCSVEDLQAGETQYFGPGTRLLVL.

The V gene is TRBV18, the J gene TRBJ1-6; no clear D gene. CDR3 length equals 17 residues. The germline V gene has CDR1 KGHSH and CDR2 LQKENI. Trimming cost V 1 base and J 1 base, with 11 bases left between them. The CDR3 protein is CASSPQSWRSYNSPLHF. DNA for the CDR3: TGTGCCAGCTCACCACAAAGTTGGAGATCCTATAATTCACCCCTCCACTTT.

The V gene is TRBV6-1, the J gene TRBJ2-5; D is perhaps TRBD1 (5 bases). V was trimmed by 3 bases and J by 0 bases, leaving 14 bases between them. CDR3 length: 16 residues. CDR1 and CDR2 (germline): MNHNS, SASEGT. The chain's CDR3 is CASSDQTDSYQETQYF. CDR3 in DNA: TGTGCCAGCAGTGATCAGACAGACTCGTACCAAGAGACCCAGTACTTC.

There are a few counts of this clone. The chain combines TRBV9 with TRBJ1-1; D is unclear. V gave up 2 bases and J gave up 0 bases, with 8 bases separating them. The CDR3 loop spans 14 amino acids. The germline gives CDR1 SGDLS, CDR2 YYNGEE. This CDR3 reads CASSVSALNTEAFF. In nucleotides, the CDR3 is TGTGCCAGCAGCGTTTCAGCCTTGAACACTGAAGCTTTCTTT.

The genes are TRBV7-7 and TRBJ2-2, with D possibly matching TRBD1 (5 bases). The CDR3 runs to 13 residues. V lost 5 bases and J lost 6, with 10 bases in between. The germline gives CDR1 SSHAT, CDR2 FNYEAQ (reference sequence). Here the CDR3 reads CASSLDSSGELFF. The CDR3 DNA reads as TGTGCCAGCAGCCTAGACAGTTCCGGGGAGCTGTTTTTT.

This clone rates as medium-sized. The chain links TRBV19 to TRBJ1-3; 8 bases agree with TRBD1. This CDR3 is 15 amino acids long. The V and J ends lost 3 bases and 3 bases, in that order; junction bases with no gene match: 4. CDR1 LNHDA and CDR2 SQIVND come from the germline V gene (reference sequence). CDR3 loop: CASSIGTGHGNTIYF. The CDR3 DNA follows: TGTGCCAGTAGTATCGGGACAGGCCATGGAAACACCATATATTTT.

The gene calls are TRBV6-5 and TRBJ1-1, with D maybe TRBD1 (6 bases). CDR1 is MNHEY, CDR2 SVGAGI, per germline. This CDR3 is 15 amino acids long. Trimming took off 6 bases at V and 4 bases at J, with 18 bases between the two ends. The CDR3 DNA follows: TGTGCCAGCAGCCCCCCCAGGGGTGGTGTCACTGAAGCTTTCTTT. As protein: CASSPPRGGVTEAFF.

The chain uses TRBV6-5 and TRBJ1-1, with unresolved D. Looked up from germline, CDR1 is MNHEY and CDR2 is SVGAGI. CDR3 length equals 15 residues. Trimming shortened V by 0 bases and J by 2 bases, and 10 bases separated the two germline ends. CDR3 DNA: TGTGCCAGCAGTTACTCGCACAGTATAAACACTGAAGCTTTCTTT. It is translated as CASSYSHSINTEAFF.

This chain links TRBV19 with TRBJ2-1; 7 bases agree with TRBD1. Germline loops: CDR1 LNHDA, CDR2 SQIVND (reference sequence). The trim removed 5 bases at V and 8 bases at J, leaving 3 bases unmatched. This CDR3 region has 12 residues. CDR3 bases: TGTGCCAGTAGTCCGGGACAGTATGAGCAGTTCTTC. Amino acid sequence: CASSPGQYEQFF.

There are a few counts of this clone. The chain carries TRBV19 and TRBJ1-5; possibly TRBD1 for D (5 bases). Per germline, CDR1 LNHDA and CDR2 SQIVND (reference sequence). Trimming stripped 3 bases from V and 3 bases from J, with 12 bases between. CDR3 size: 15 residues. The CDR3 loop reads CASSIRRGTNQPQHF. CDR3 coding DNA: TGTGCCAGTAGTATTAGGAGGGGCACCAATCAGCCCCAGCATTTT.

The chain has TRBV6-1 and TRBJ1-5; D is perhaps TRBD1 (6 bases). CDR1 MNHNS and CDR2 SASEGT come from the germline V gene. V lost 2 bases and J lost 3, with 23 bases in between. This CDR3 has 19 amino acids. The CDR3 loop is CASSEFKGTGQLNNQPQHF. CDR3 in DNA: TGTGCCAGCAGTGAATTCAAAGGGACCGGACAGCTCAACAATCAGCCCCAGCATTTT.

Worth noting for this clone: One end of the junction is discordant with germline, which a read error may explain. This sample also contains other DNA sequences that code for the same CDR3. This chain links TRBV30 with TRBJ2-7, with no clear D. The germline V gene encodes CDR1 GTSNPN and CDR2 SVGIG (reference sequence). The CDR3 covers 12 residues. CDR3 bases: TGTGCCTGGAGTGTATCCGGCTACGAGCAATACTTC. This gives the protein CAWSVSGYEQYF.

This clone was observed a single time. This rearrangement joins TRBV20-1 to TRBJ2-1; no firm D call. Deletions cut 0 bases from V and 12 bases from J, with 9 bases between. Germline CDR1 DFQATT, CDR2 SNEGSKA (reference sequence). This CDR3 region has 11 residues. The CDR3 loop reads CSARDPSRQFF. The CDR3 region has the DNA TGCAGTGCTAGAGACCCATCCCGGCAGTTCTTC.

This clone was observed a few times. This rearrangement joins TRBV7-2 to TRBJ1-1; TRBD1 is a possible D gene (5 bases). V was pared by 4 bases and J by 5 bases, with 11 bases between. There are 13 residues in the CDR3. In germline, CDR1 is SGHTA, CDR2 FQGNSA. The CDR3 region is CASSSFEGTEAFF. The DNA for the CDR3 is TGTGCCAGCAGCTCGTTCGAGGGGACTGAAGCTTTCTTT. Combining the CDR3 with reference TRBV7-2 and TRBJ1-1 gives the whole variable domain GAGVSQSPSNKVTEKGKDVELRCDPISGHTALYWYRQSLGQGLEFLIYFQGNSAPDKSGLPSDRFSAERTGGSVSTLTIQRTQQEDSAVYLCASSSFEGTEAFFGQGTRLTVV.

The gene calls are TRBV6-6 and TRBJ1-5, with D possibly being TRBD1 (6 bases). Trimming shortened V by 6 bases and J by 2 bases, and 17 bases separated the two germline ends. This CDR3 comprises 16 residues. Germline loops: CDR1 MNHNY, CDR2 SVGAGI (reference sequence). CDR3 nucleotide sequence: TGTGCCAGCAGGCGGGTACAGGGTGATGGCAATCAGCCCCAGCATTTT. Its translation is CASRRVQGDGNQPQHF.

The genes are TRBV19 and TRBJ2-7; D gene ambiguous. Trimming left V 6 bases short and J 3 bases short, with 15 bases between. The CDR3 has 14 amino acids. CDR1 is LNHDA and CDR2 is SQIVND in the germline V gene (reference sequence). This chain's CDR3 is CASSPLLSIYEQYF. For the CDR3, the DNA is TGTGCCAGTAGCCCCCTTCTAAGCATCTACGAGCAGTACTTC.

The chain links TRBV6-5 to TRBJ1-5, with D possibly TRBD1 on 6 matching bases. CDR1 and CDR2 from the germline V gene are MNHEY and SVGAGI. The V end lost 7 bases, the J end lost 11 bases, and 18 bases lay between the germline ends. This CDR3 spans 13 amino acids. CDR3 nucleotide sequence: TGTGCCAGCACCCTTACGGGGGCCGGGACCCAGCATTTT. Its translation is CASTLTGAGTQHF.

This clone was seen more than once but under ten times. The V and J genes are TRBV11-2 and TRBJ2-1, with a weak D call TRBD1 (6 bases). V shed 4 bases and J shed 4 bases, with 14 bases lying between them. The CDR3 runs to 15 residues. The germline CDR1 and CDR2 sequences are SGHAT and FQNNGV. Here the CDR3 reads CASSSATGVYNEQFF. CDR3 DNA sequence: TGTGCCAGCAGCTCCGCGACAGGAGTATACAATGAGCAGTTCTTC.

The CDR3 DNA is TGTGCCTGGAGGGGGTCGAGCAATCAGCCCCAGCATTTT. Translating it yields CAWRGSSNQPQHF. The chain combines TRBV30 with TRBJ1-5; D remains ambiguous. The germline gives CDR1 GTSNPN, CDR2 SVGIG (reference sequence). The V end lost 3 bases, the J end lost 1 base, and 7 bases lay between the germline ends. The CDR3 length is 13 residues.

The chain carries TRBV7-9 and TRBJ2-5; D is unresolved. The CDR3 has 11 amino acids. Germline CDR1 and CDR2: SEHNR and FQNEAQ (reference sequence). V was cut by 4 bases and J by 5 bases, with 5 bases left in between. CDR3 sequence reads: CASSYLETQYF. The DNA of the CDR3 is TGTGCCAGCAGCTACTTGGAGACCCAGTACTTC.

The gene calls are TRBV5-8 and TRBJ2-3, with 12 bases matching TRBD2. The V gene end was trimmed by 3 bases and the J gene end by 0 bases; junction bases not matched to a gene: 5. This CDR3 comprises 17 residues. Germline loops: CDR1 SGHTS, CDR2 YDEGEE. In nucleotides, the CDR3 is TGTGCCAGCAGCTCGGGACTAGCGGGCCTTAGCACAGATACGCAGTATTTT. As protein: CASSSGLAGLSTDTQYF.

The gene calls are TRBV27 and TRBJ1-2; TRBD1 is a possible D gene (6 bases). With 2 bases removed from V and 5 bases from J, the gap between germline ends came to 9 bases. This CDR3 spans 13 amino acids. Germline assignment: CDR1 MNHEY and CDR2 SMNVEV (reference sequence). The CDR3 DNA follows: TGTGCCAGCAGTTTAGGACAGAGTTATGGCTACACCTTC. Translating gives CASSLGQSYGYTF.

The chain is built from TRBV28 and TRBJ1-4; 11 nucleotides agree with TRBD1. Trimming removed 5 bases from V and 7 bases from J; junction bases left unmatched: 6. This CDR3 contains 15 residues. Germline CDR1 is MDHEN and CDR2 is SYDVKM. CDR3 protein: CASSTSGTGGEKLFF. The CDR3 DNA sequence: TGTGCCAGCAGTACTTCCGGGACAGGGGGTGAAAAACTGTTTTTT.

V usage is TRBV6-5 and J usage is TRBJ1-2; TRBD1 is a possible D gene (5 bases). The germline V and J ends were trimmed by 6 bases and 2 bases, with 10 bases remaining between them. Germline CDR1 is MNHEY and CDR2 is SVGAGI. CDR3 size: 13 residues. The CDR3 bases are TGTGCCAGCAGGACGGACATAAACTATGGCTACACCTTC. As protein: CASRTDINYGYTF.

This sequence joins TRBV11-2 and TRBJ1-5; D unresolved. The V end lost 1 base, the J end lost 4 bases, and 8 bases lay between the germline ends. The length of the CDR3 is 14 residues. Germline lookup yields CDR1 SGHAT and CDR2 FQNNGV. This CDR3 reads CASSLGARNQPQHF. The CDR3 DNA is TGTGCCAGCAGCTTAGGGGCCCGTAATCAGCCCCAGCATTTT.

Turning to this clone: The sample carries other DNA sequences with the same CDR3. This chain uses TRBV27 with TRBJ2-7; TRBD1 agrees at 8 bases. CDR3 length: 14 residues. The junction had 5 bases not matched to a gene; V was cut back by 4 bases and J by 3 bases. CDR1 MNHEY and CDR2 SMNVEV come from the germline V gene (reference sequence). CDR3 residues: CASSYRTGSYEQYV. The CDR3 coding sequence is TGTGCCAGCAGTTATCGGACAGGGAGCTACGAGCAGTACGTC.